The rows below give T cell receptor beta chains drawn from one sample of a study of blood T cell repertoires in COVID-19. The assay was immunoSEQ multiplex PCR, and TCRdb's table has in-frame clones only and misses some. The sample records roughly 190,000 clones, more than 75% being singletons. The sample consisted of peripheral blood. Every receptor here comes from a human donor in a cohort sampled during active COVID-19. CDR3s leave out the opening cysteine and the closing phenylalanine or tryptophan. The order of the fields is V gene, clone size, J gene, CDR3 protein. Size is omitted from some rows. Given values are once, few, many or a class for expanded clones.

TRBV2	.	TRBJ2-1	ASRGRGTYNEQF
TRBV19	.	TRBJ1-5	ASSIDLYTALRVQPQH
TRBV19	.	TRBJ1-4	ASSTNGGYEKLF
TRBV7-2	once	TRBJ2-2	ASSSPGGRANTGELF
TRBV5-1	.	TRBJ2-7	ASSFLPLGQGGSYEQY
TRBV19	.	TRBJ1-1	ASSAGAEAF
TRBV10-3	once	TRBJ2-1	AIGRLAGNNEQF
TRBV24-1	.	TRBJ2-6	ATSGTGTGLLT
TRBV7-2	once	TRBJ2-3	ASSPQGGGRTDTQY
TRBV15	.	TRBJ2-1	ATSRGLGQPWVNEQF
TRBV2	.	TRBJ2-7	ASRETSGGNYEQY
TRBV27	.	TRBJ1-1	ASSLRGGTEAF
TRBV2	.	TRBJ1-6	ASSGPGLSPLH
TRBV4-1	few	TRBJ1-1	ASSQGTDMNTEAF
TRBV9	.	TRBJ2-3	ASSVGVAGGYTDTQY
TRBV7-9	.	TRBJ1-2	ASSLKQNYGYT
TRBV18	.	TRBJ2-7	ASSPGSGAYEQY
TRBV4-3	.	TRBJ1-5	ASSQEGDSPNQPQH
TRBV10-3	.	TRBJ2-1	ATLDSTNEQF
TRBV2	.	TRBJ2-3	AGTGLADTQY
TRBV30	once	TRBJ1-3	AWSVHRVGNTIY
TRBV12-3/TRBV12-4	.	TRBJ1-2	ASNRAPADGYT
TRBV9	.	TRBJ1-2	ASSTWAGYGYT
TRBV6-5	.	TRBJ2-1	ASRPADRSYNEQF
TRBV14	.	TRBJ1-3	ASSTHRGISGNTIY
TRBV2	.	TRBJ2-1	ASSPTSGGLHNEQF
TRBV9	.	TRBJ2-3	ASSVVSGTGDRY
TRBV10-3	.	TRBJ1-3	AISSTGAGNTIY
TRBV6-5	.	TRBJ1-2	ASSAYRGHVGYT
TRBV7-2	.	TRBJ1-1	ASSLNPGGVNTEAF
TRBV3-1/TRBV3-2	once	TRBJ2-7	ASSLKSWGPFYEQY
TRBV2	.	TRBJ1-4	ASSYTGEKLF
TRBV7-2	.	TRBJ2-1	ASSQAGVAYNEQF
TRBV3-1/TRBV3-2	few	TRBJ2-2	ASSPNYRMWGELF
TRBV2	few	TRBJ1-2	ASSEGTRGYGYT
TRBV6-2/TRBV6-3	.	TRBJ2-7	ASSSGQGRDEQY
TRBV18	.	TRBJ2-1	ASCPGQAYNEQF
TRBV11-2	.	TRBJ1-1	ASSSQGGTEAF
TRBV12-5	.	TRBJ1-5	ASGLGGVSNQPQH
TRBV7-9	few	TRBJ2-7	ASRGQGAYEQY
TRBV7-2	.	TRBJ1-1	ASSPRPTSSTVFPTEAF
TRBV15	.	TRBJ1-4	ATSRIMDRGGEKLF
TRBV6-2/TRBV6-3	once	TRBJ2-1	ASSLGTSGNNEQF
TRBV29-1	.	TRBJ1-1	SVTDRGDTEAF
TRBV9	.	TRBJ1-4	ASSSQGTTNEKLF
TRBV7-8	.	TRBJ2-5	ASSLAEPGVTQY
TRBV21-1	.	TRBJ1-1	ASSKGGYREGDTEAF
TRBV27	.	TRBJ2-7	ASSSRSESSYEQY
TRBV5-5	.	TRBJ2-7	ASSLAGGQGSYEQY
TRBV19	.	TRBJ1-2	ASSTLTGTGYT
TRBV7-2	.	TRBJ1-1	ASSLESPGGGAF
TRBV7-9	.	TRBJ1-1	ASSSSEDTEAF
TRBV3-1/TRBV3-2	.	TRBJ2-1	ASSQPLLAGVNEQF
TRBV27	.	TRBJ2-5	ASRPKIGEETQY
TRBV4-3	.	TRBJ2-1	ASSQVGAGGYNEQF